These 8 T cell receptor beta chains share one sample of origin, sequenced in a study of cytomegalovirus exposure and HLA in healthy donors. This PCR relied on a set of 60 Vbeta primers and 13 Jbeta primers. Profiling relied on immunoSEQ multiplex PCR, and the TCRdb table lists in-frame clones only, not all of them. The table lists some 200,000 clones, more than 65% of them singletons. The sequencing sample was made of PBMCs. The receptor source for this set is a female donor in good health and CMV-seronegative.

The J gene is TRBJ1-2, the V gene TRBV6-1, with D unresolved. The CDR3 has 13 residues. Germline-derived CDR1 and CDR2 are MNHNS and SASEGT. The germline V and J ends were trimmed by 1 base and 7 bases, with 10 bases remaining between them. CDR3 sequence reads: CASSEGAMGGYTF. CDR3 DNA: TGTGCCAGCAGTGAAGGGGCGATGGGTGGCTACACCTTC.

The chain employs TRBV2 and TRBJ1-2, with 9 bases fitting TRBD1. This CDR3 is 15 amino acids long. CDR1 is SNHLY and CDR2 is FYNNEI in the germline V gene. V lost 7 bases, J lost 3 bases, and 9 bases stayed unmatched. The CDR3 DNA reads TGTGCCAGCACCATAAGACAGGGGGAGGACTATGGCTACACCTTC. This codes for CASTIRQGEDYGYTF.

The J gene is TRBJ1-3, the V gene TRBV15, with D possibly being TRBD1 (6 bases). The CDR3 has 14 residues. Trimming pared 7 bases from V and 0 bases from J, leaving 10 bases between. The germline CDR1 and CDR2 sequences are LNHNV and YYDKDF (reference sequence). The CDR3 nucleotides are TGTGCCACCACGGGACATATCTCTGGAAACACCATATATTTT. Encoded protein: CATTGHISGNTIYF.

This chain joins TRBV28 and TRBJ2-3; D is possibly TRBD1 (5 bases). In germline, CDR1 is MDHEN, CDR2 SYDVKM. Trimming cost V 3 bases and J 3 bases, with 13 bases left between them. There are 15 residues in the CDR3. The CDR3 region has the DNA TGTGCCAGCAGTTTGACAAGGGGCGGTACAGATACGCAGTATTTT. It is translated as CASSLTRGGTDTQYF.

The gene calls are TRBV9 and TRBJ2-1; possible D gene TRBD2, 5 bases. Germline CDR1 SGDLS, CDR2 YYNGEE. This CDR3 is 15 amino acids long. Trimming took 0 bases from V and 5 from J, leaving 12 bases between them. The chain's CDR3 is CASSVALARDNEQFF. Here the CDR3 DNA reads TGTGCCAGCAGCGTAGCTCTGGCGAGGGACAATGAGCAGTTCTTC.

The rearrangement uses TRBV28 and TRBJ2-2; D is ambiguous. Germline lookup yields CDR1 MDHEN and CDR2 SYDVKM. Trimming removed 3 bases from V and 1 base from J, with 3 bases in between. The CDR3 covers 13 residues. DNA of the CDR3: TGTGCCAGCAGTTTTCTGAACACCGGGGAGCTGTTTTTT. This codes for CASSFLNTGELFF.

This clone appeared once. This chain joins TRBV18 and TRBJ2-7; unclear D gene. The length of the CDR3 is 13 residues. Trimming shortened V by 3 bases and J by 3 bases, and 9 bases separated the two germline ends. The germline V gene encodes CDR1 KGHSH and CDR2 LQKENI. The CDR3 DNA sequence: TGTGCCAGCTCACCGAACAGAGACTACGAGCAGTACTTC. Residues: CASSPNRDYEQYF.

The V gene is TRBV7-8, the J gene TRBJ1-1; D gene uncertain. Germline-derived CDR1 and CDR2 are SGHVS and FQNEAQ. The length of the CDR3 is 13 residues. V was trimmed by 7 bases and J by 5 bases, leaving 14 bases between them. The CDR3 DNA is TGTGCCAGCACCTTTTTTGGGGAGACTGAAGCTTTCTTT. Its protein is CASTFFGETEAFF.